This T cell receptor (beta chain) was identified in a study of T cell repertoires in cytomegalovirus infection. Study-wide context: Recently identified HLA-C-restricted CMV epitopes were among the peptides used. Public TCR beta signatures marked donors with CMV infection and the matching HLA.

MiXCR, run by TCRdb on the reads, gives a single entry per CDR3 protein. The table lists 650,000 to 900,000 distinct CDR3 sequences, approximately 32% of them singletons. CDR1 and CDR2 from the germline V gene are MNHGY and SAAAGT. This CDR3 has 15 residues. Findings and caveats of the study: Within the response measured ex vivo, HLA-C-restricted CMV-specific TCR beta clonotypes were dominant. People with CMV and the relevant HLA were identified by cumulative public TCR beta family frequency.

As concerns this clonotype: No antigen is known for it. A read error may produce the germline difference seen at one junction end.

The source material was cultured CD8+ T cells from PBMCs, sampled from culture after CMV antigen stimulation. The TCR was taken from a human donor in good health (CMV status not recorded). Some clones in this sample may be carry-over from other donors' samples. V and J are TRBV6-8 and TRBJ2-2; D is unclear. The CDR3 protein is CASSYMAANTGELFF. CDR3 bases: TGTGCTAGCAGTTACATGGCAGCGAACACCGGGGAGCTGTTTTTT.